This T cell receptor beta chain is drawn from a study of OX40 agonist ivuxolimab in advanced cancers. Study information: All patients had ivuxolimab intravenously every 2 weeks at 0.01 to 10 mg/kg. 30% to 40% of patients had received prior checkpoint inhibitor therapy.

Individuals having autoimmune disease history or systemic immunosuppression were not enrolled. The CDR3 spans 14 residues. CDR1 and CDR2 (germline): ENHRY, SYGVKD. V lost 2 bases and J lost 6, with 11 bases in between. The method was immunoSEQ multiplex PCR; TCRdb's version includes in-frame clones alone and lacks a portion of them. The sample records approximately 19,000 clones, over 75% being singletons. This sequence joins TRBV10-3 and TRBJ1-5; no clear D gene. The sequence was collected from an adult with an advanced solid tumor such as melanoma, head and neck, liver or kidney cancer. Here the sequenced sample was CD4+ or CD8+ T cells sorted from blood, taken in a trial of the OX40 agonist ivuxolimab. CDR3 region: CAISEVGFGQPQHF. The CDR3 DNA sequence: TGTGCCATCAGTGAGGTGGGGTTCGGTCAGCCCCAGCATTTT.